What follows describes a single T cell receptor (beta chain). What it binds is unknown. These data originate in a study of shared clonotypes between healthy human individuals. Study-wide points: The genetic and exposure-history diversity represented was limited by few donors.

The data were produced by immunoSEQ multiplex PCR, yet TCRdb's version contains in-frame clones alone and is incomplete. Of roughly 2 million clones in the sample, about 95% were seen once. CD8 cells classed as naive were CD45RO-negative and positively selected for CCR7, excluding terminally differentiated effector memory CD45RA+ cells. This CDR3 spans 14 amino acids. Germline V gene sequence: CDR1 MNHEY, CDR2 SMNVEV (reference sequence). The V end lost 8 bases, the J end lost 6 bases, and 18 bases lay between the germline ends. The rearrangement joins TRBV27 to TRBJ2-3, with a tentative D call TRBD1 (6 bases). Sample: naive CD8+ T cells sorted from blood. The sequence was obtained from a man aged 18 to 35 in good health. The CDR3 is CASAEDRKEDTQYF. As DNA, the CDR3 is TGTGCCAGCGCTGAGGACAGAAAAGAGGATACGCAGTATTTT.